Listed here are 2 T cell receptor beta chains from one sample, sequenced in a study of cytotoxic CD8 clonotypes in ibrutinib-treated CLL. The method was immunoSEQ multiplex PCR; TCRdb's version includes in-frame clones alone and lacks a portion of them. The sample records some 28,000 clones, around 52% being singletons. The source was PBMCs, collected before ibrutinib treatment. The receptor source for this set is a human donor with chronic lymphocytic leukemia.

V and J are TRBV6-1 and TRBJ1-2; tentative D call: TRBD1 (6 bases). Trimming removed 0 bases at V and 7 bases at J, with 15 bases between. Germline CDR1 MNHNS, CDR2 SASEGT. This CDR3 has 15 residues. The CDR3: CASSEAGGVVGGYTF. CDR3 sequence (DNA): TGTGCCAGCAGTGAAGCAGGGGGGGTAGTGGGTGGCTACACCTTC.

J is TRBJ2-1 and V is TRBV7-2; D unresolved. This CDR3 contains 14 residues. Germline V gives CDR1 SGHTA, CDR2 FQGNSA. Trimming stripped 5 bases from V and 8 bases from J, with 16 bases between. This CDR3 is CASSHKGRTDEQFF. Here the CDR3 DNA reads TGTGCCAGCAGCCACAAGGGTCGCACTGATGAGCAGTTCTTC.